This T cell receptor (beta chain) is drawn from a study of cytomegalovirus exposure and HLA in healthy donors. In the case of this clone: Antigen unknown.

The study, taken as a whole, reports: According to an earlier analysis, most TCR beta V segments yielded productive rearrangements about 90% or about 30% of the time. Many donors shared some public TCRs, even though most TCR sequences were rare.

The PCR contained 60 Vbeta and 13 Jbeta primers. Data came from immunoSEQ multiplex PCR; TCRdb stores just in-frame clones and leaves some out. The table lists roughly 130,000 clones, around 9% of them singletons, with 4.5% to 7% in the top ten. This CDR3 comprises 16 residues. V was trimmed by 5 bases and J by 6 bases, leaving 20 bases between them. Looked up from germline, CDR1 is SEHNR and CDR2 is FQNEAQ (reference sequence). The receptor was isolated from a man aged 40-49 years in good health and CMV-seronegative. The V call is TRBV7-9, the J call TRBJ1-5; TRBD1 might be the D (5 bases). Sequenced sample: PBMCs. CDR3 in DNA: TGTGCCAGCAGCGCCCCCCGGGGGAGCGCGGTTCAGCCCCAGCATTTT. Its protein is CASSAPRGSAVQPQHF.